This T cell receptor (beta chain) emerged from a study of blood T cell repertoires in COVID-19. Study background: COVID-19 samples, acute and convalescent, were from the United States, Italy and Spain. T cells, B-cell-depleted T cells, or PBMCs supplied cDNA or gDNA.

Libraries were prepared by immunoSEQ multiplex PCR; TCRdb keeps only in-frame clonotypes and omits some of them. Of around 250,000 clones in the sample, almost 85% were seen once. Trimming stripped 0 bases from V and 5 bases from J, with 16 bases between. The CDR3 spans 16 residues. Study members were between about 18 and 95 years old and lived in approximately 25 US regions. This chain connects TRBV23-1 to TRBJ1-1; possible D gene TRBD1, 5 bases. TRBV23-1 is an open reading frame whose function is uncertain. This clonotype originated in a woman between 45 and 60 years old with acute COVID-19. Material: PBMCs or T cells enriched from blood (not recorded which). The CDR3 nucleotides are TGCGCCAGCAGTCAATCGAAGGGGCGGGCGGGAACTGAAGCTTTCTTT. This gives the protein CASSQSKGRAGTEAFF.